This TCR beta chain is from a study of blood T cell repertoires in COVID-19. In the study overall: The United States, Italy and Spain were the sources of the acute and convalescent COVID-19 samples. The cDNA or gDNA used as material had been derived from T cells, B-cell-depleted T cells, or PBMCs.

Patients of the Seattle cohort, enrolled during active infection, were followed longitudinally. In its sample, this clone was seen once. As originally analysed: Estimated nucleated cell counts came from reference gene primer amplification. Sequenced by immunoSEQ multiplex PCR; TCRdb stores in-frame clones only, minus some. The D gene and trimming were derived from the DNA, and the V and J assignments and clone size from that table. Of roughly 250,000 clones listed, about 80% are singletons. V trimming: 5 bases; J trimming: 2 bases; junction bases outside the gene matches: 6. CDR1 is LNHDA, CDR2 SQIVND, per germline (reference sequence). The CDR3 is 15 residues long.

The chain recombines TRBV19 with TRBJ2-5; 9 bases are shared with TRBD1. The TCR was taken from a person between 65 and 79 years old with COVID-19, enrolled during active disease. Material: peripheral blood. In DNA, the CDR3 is TGTGCCAGTAGTTTCGGACAGGGGTGGCAAGAGACCCAGTACTTC. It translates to CASSFGQGWQETQYF.